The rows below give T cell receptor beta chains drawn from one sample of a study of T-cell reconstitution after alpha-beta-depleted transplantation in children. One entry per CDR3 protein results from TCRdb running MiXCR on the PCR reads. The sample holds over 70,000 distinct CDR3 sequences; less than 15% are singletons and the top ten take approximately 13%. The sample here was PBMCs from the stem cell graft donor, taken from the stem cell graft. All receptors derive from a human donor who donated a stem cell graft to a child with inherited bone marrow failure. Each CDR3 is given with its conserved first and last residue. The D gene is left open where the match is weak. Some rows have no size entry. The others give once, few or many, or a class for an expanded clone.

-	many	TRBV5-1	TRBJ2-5	TGCGCCAGCAGCTCCTTAGCGGATCAAGAGACCCAGTACTTC	CASSSLADQETQYF
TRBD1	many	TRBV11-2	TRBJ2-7	TGTGCCAGCAGCTTGACAGGGACGAGTTCCTACGAGCAGTACTTC	CASSLTGTSSYEQYF
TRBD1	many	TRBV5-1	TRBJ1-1	TGCGCCAGCAGCATATCGACAGGGGGCACTGAAGCTTTCTTT	CASSISTGGTEAFF
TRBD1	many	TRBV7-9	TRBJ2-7	TGCGCCAGCAGCCGGGACAGCTCCTACGAGCAGTACTTC	CASSRDSSYEQYF
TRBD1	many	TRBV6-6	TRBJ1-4	TGTGCCTGTTGGGGACAGGACAATGAAAAACTGTTTTTT	CACWGQDNEKLFF
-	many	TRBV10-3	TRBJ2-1	TGTGCCATCAGTGAAGAGGAGAGCAATGAGCAGTTCTTC	CAISEEESNEQFF
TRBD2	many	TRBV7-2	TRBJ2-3	TGTGCCAGCAGCCTAAGGGCAGGGCGGGGGTACACAGATACGCAGTATTTT	CASSLRAGRGYTDTQYF
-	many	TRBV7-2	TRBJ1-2	TGTGCCAGCAGCTTAGCGCTCTCGAGGTCCTATGGCTACACCTTC	CASSLALSRSYGYTF
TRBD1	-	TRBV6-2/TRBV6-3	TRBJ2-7	TGTGCCAGCAGTTACGGGACAGGGGGCTACGAGCAGTACTTC	CASSYGTGGYEQYF
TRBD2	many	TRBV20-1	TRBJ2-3	TGCAGTGCTGGGAGGTCTAGCGGGGGGGTGGGGGATACGCAGTATTTT	CSAGRSSGGVGDTQYF
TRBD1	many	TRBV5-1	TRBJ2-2	TGCGCCAGCAGCTTGGCCGGACAGGGTGCCGGGGAGCTGTTTTTT	CASSLAGQGAGELFF
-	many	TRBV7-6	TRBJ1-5	TGTGCCAGCAGCTTAAGCCAGGGAGGTCAGCCCCAGCATTTT	CASSLSQGGQPQHF
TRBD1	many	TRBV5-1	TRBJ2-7	TGCGCCAGCAGCAGAGGACAGGACTACGAGCAGTACTTC	CASSRGQDYEQYF
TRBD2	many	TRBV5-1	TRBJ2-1	TGCGCCAGCAGCTTGGGACTAGCTGGGAATGAGCAGTTCTTC	CASSLGLAGNEQFF
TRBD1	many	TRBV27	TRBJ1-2	TGTGCCAGCAGAGGATGGGGGACAGGAGGCTACACCTTC	CASRGWGTGGYTF
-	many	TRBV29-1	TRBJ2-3	TGCAGCGTCGCGGGTCCAGATACGCAGTATTTT	CSVAGPDTQYF
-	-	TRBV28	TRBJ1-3	TGTGCCAGCAGTGATCGAGGGGCATACTCTGGAAACACCATATATTTT	CASSDRGAYSGNTIYF
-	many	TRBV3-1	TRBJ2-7	TGTGCCAGCAGCCCCTGGCCACTCAGCTCCTACGAGCAGTACTTC	CASSPWPLSSYEQYF
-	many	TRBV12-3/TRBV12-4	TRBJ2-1	TGTGCCAGCAGTAGTGCCCGGTCTCGGAATGAGCAGTTCTTC	CASSSARSRNEQFF
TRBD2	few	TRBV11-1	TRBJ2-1	TGTGCCAGCAGCTTACCCCATCCGGGACCCCGGTCCGGGACTAGCGAGACTAATGAGCAGTTCTTC	CASSLPHPGPRSGTSETNEQFF
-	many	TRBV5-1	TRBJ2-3	TGCGCCAGCAGCTTGGCCGACTTGGGGAGTACAGATACGCAGTATTTT	CASSLADLGSTDTQYF
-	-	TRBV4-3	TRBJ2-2	TGCGCCAGCAGCCAAATCCTCGGAGGGTTTGATCAAGTCGGGGAGCTGTTTTTT	CASSQILGGFDQVGELFF